Below are 6 T cell receptor beta chains sequenced from a single sample in a study of blood T cell repertoires in COVID-19. TCRdb's table, derived via immunoSEQ multiplex PCR, lists solely in-frame clones and lacks some. The repertoire holds about 370,000 clones, 89% seen once, with around 3% in the top ten. The sequencing sample was made of peripheral blood. The source is a woman aged 25 to 39 with COVID-19, enrolled during active disease.

This chain connects TRBV6-4 to TRBJ2-1, with a possible D match to TRBD1 (5 bases). This CDR3 has 14 amino acids. Germline CDR1 is MRHNA and CDR2 is SNTAGT. Trimming pared 8 bases from V and 8 bases from J, leaving 19 bases between. CDR3 bases: TGTGCCAGCGGTTCAGGGCCCCCACCCTATGAGCAGTTCTTC. It is translated as CASGSGPPPYEQFF.

This clone was counted between two and nine times. The chain links TRBV6-5 to TRBJ2-2; no firm D call. This CDR3 has 13 residues. Trimming shortened V by 4 bases and J by 7 bases, and 10 bases separated the two germline ends. The germline CDR1 and CDR2 sequences are MNHEY and SVGAGI. CDR3 DNA sequence: TGTGCCAGCAGTTCCCCCGTAATCGGGGAGCTGTTTTTT. Encoded protein: CASSSPVIGELFF.

The chain is built from TRBV7-2 and TRBJ2-7, with TRBD2 matching over 7 bases. This CDR3 comprises 15 residues. J lost 4 bases, V lost 1 base, and 7 bases had no gene match. The germline gives CDR1 SGHTA, CDR2 FQGNSA. CDR3 DNA sequence: TGTGCCAGCAGCTTAGACGGGAGGTTCTGGTACGAGCAGTACGTC. It encodes CASSLDGRFWYEQYV.

The V call is TRBV10-3, the J call TRBJ2-2; 14 nucleotides match TRBD2. The CDR3 runs to 18 residues. V lost 6 bases to trimming and J lost 4 bases; unmatched junction nucleotides: 10. Germline CDR1 is ENHRY and CDR2 is SYGVKD. This chain's CDR3 is CAISGTSGGLGGTGELFF. In DNA, the CDR3 is TGTGCCATCAGCGGGACTAGCGGGGGACTCGGGGGCACCGGGGAGCTGTTTTTT.

The V gene is TRBV6-5, the J gene TRBJ1-6, with 7 nucleotides matching TRBD1. Trimming at V came to 0 bases and at J to 15 bases, leaving 11 bases not matched to a gene. This CDR3 has 15 residues. The V gene's germline CDR1 is MNHEY and CDR2 SVGAGI. This chain's CDR3 is CASSYSYRGASNLHF. DNA for the CDR3: TGTGCCAGCAGTTACTCCTACAGGGGCGCTTCCAACCTCCACTTT.

This chain uses TRBV28 with TRBJ2-7; 11 nucleotides agree with TRBD2. CDR1 is MDHEN and CDR2 is SYDVKM in the germline V gene. Germline trimming cut 8 bases from V and 5 bases from J; bases unmatched to any gene: 8. This CDR3 comprises 14 residues. The CDR3 spells CASQRLAGLHEQYF. CDR3 bases: TGTGCCAGCCAAAGACTAGCGGGGCTCCACGAGCAGTACTTC.